This T cell receptor (beta chain) derives from a study of cytomegalovirus exposure and HLA in healthy donors. 13 Jbeta primers and 60 Vbeta primers were used for the PCR. Method: immunoSEQ multiplex PCR; TCRdb's copy keeps in-frame clones and lacks some. The sample yields some 60,000 clones, 65% to 90% seen once. Trimming cost V 0 bases and J 1 base; bases outside gene matches: 0. CDR1 LGHNA and CDR2 YNFKEQ come from the germline V gene. The CDR3 sequence is 15 residues long. The chain combines TRBV4-2 with TRBJ2-5, with 9 bases identical to TRBD1. The origin of this receptor is a female donor in good health and CMV-seronegative. Specimen: PBMCs. CDR3 loop: CASSQETGGQETQYF. CDR3 nucleotide sequence: TGTGCCAGCAGCCAAGAGACAGGGGGCCAAGAGACCCAGTACTTC.